The clone carrying this T cell receptor (beta chain) was detected only a few times. Repertoires were generated with immunoSEQ multiplex PCR, while TCRdb's copy carries only in-frame clones and drops some. The table shows about 25,000 clones, with roughly 80% occurring only once. This sample is part of a study of blood T cell repertoires in COVID-19. Looking at the study overall: Acute and convalescent COVID-19 samples came from the United States, Italy and Spain.

Deletions cut 4 bases from V and 1 base from J, with 15 bases between. This CDR3 contains 16 residues. Germline CDR1 and CDR2: SGHNT and YYREEE (reference sequence). The sequenced material came from peripheral blood. The source is a man between 45 and 60 years old with active or convalescent COVID-19. V usage is TRBV5-4 and J usage is TRBJ2-1; weak D call: TRBD2 (6 bases). The CDR3 DNA is TGTGCCAGCAGCGCGCGGGGTGGGAATTCCTACAATGAGCAGTTCTTC. Translating gives CASSARGGNSYNEQFF. The full variable domain, rest sourced from reference TRBV5-4 and TRBJ2-1, is ETGVTQSPTHLIKTRGQQVTLRCSSQSGHNTVSWYQQALGQGPQFIFQYYREEENGRGNFPPRFSGLQFPNYSSELNVNALELDDSALYLCASSARGGNSYNEQFFGPGTRLTVL.